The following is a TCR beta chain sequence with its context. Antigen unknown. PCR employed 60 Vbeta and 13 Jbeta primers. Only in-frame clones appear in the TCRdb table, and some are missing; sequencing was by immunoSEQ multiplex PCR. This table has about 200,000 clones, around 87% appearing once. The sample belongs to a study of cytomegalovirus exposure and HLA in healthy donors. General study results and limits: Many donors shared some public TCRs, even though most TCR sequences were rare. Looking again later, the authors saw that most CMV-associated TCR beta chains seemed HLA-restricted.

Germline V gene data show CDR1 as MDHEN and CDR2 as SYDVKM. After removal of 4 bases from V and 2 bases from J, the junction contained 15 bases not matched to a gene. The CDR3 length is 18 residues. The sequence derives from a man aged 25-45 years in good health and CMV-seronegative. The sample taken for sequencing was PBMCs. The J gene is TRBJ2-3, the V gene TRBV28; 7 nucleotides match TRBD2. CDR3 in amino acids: CASSSLTTTSSITDTQYF. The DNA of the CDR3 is TGTGCCAGCAGTTCACTAACTACGACTAGCAGCATCACAGATACGCAGTATTTT.